This T cell receptor beta chain was sequenced during a study of CD8 T cells in ankylosing spondylitis. Libraries of TCR beta came from quantitative 5'-RACE with molecular barcodes. TCRdb recomputed calls from the 5' RACE reads with MiXCR, one row per CDR3 protein. The top ten clones hold under 20% of a sample with over 600,000 distinct CDR3 sequences, under 20% of them seen once. The table lists this clonotype with many counts. Its specificity is not known. Study observations and caveats: In ankylosing spondylitis blood, a motif of eight highly homologous TCR beta variants appeared characteristic. Matched ankylosing spondylitis synovial fluid reportedly contained a significantly enriched population of disease-linked clones. Peripheral blood samples showed relatively rare disease-linked clones, and these clones were CD8+.

Germline V gives CDR1 KGHDR, CDR2 SFDVKD. This CDR3 has 13 residues. V dropped 4 bases and J dropped 7 bases, with 11 bases sitting between them. This receptor was identified in a male donor with ankylosing spondylitis. J is TRBJ2-3 and V is TRBV24-1; D is undetermined. The sample taken for sequencing was blood, either unsorted or a sorted T cell fraction (not recorded which). The CDR3, as DNA: TGTGCCACCAGTGACCTGAAGTCGCATACGCAGTATTTT. Translation: CATSDLKSHTQYF.